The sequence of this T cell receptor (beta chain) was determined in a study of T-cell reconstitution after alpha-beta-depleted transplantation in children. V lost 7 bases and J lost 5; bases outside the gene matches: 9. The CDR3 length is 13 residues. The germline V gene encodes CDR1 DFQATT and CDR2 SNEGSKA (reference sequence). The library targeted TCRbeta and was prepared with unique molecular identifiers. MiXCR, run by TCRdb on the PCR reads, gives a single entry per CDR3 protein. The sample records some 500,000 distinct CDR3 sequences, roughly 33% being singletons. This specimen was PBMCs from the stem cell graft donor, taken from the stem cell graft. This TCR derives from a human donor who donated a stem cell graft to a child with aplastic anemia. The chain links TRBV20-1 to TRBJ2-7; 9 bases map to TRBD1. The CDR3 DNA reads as TGCAGTGTCCCTGGACAGGGGCATGACGAGCAGTACTTC. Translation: CSVPGQGHDEQYF.